In its sample, the clone carrying this TCR beta chain was seen many times. What it recognizes is unknown. The CDR3 totals 15 residues. CDR1 and CDR2 from the germline V gene are SGHRS and YFSETQ. Between the trimmed V and J ends, which lost 0 bases and 2 bases, there was a span of 11 bases. The record originates from a study of T-cell reconstitution after alpha-beta-depleted transplantation in children. The study, taken as a whole, reports: T-cell numbers and diversity one year post-transplant derived largely from freshly generated T cells. After transplant, high TCRbeta diversity at day 60 in some patients arose from surviving recipient T cells and thymic progenitors.

Unique molecular identifiers were incorporated during preparation of the TCRbeta library. MiXCR, run by TCRdb on the PCR reads, gives a single entry per CDR3 protein. The top ten hold 1.8% of the sample, which has under 5,000 distinct CDR3 sequences, less than 9% seen once. The TCR was taken from a boy under two years old who had a stem cell transplant for SCID, so the T cells may come from the graft donor. Source: PBMCs, mostly from graft donor cells, taken 60 days after TCRalphabeta/CD19-depleted stem cell transplant. The V gene is TRBV5-1, the J gene TRBJ1-1, with unresolved D. This chain's CDR3 is CASSLGGLGNTEAFF. CDR3 coding DNA: TGCGCCAGCAGCTTGGGAGGGTTAGGAAACACTGAAGCTTTCTTT.